Reported below is one T cell receptor beta chain. This record belongs to a study of blood T cell repertoires in COVID-19. The CDR3 consists of 15 residues. Trimming pared 5 bases from V and 2 bases from J, leaving 16 bases between. Germline V lookup: CDR1 SGHTA, CDR2 FQGNSA. Original analysis: Amplification with reference gene primers provided the estimates of nucleated cell counts. Clones were sequenced by immunoSEQ multiplex PCR, and TCRdb holds only the in-frame ones, with some missing. V and J calls plus clone size are reproduced from that table; the DNA served to infer D and trimming. The sample lists some 200,000 clones; almost 80% were seen once.

This receptor was taken from a woman in her 70s with acute or convalescent COVID-19. The chain links TRBV7-2 to TRBJ2-7; possibly TRBD2 for D (5 bases). Sequencing was carried out using peripheral blood. CDR3 in DNA: TGTGCCAGCAGCCTCGGACGGGAAACAACCTACGAGCAGTACTTC. Its translation: CASSLGRETTYEQYF.